This TCR beta chain was documented in a study of blood T cell repertoires in COVID-19. Repertoires were generated with immunoSEQ multiplex PCR, while TCRdb's copy carries only in-frame clones and drops some. The table shows 25,000 to 35,000 clones, with 90% to 95% occurring only once. Germline CDR1 is SEHNR and CDR2 is FQNEAQ (reference sequence). The CDR3 sequence is 13 residues long. The germline V and J ends were trimmed by 2 bases and 7 bases, with 8 bases remaining between them. This chain connects TRBV7-9 to TRBJ2-2; no clear D gene. The TCR sequence derives from a man in his fifties or sixties with active COVID-19. The specimen was peripheral blood. The chain's CDR3 is CASSLTSGGELFF. The CDR3 region has the DNA TGTGCCAGCAGCTTAACTTCAGGCGGGGAGCTGTTTTTT.